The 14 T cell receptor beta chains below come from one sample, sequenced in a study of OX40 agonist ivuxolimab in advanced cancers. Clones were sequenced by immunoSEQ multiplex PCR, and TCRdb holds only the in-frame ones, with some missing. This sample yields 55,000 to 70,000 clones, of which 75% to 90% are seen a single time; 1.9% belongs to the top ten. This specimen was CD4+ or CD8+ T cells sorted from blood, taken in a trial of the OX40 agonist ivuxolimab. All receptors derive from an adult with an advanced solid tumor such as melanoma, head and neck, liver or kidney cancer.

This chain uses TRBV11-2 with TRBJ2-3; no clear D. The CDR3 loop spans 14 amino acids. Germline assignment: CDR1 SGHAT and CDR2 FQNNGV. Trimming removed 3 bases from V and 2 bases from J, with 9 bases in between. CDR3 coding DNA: TGTGCCAGCAGCTTCCAGACTGCCACAGATACGCAGTATTTT. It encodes CASSFQTATDTQYF. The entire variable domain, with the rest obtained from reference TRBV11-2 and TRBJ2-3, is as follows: EAGVAQSPRYKIIEKRQSVAFWCNPISGHATLYWYQQILGQGPKLLIQFQNNGVVDDSQLPKDRFSAERLKGVDSTLKIQPAKLEDSAVYLCASSFQTATDTQYFGPGTRLTVL.

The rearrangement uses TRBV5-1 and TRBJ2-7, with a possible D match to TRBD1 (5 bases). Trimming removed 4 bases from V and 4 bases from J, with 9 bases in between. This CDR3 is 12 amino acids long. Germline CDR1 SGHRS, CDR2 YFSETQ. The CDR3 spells CASSGTGYEQYF. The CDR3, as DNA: TGCGCCAGCAGCGGAACAGGATACGAGCAGTACTTC. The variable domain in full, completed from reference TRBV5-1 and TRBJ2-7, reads KAGVTQTPRYLIKTRGQQVTLSCSPISGHRSVSWYQQTPGQGLQFLFEYFSETQRNKGNFPGRFSGRQFSNSRSEMNVSTLELGDSALYLCASSGTGYEQYFGPGTRLTVT.

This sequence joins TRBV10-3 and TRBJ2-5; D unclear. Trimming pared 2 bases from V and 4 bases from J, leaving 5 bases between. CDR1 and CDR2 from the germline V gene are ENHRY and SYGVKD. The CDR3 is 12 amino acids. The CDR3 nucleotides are TGTGCCATCAGTGAGGCCGGAGAGACCCAGTACTTC. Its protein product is CAISEAGETQYF.

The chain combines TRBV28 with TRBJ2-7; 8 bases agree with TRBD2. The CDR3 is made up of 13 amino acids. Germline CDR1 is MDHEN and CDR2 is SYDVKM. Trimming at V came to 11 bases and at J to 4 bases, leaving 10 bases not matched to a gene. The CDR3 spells CAGSPGREYEQYF. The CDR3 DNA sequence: TGTGCCGGCTCACCCGGGAGGGAGTACGAGCAGTACTTC.

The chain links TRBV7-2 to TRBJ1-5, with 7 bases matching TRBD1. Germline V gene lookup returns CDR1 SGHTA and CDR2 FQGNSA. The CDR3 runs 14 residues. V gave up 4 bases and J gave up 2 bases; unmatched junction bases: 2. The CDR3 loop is CASSYRGGNQPQHF. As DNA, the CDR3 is TGTGCCAGCAGCTACAGGGGAGGCAATCAGCCCCAGCATTTT.

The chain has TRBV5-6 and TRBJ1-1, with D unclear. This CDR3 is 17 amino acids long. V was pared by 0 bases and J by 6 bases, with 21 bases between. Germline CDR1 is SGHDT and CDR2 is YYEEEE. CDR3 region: CASSLGGYGRFSSEAFF. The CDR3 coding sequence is TGTGCCAGCAGCTTGGGAGGTTATGGGCGTTTCAGCTCTGAAGCTTTCTTT.

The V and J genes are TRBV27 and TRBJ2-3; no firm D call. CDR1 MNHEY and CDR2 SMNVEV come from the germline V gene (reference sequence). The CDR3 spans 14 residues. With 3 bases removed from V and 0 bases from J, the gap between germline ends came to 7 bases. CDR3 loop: CASSFSGSTDTQYF. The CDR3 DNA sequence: TGTGCCAGCAGTTTTTCTGGGAGCACAGATACGCAGTATTTT.

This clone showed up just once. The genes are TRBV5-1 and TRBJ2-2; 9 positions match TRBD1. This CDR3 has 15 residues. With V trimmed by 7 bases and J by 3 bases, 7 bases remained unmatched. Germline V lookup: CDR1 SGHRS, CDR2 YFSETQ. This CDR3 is CASGGQGGDTGELFF. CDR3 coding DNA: TGCGCCAGCGGGGGACAGGGAGGGGACACCGGGGAGCTGTTTTTT.

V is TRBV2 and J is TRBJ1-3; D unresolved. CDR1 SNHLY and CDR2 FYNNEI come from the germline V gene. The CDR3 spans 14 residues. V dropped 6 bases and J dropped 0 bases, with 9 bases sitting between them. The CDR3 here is CASRRESSGNTIYF. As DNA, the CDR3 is TGTGCCAGCAGGCGGGAGAGCTCTGGAAACACCATATATTTT. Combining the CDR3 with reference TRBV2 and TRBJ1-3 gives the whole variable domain EPEVTQTPSHQVTQMGQEVILRCVPISNHLYFYWYRQILGQKVEFLVSFYNNEISEKSEIFDDQFSVERPDGSNFTLKIRSTKLEDSAMYFCASRRESSGNTIYFGEGSWLTVV.

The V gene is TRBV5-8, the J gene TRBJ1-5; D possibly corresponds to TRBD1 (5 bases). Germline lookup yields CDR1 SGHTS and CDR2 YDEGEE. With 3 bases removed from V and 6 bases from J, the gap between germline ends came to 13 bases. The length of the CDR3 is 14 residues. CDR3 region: CASSWGDRVQPQHF. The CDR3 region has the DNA TGTGCCAGCAGCTGGGGGGACCGTGTTCAGCCCCAGCATTTT.

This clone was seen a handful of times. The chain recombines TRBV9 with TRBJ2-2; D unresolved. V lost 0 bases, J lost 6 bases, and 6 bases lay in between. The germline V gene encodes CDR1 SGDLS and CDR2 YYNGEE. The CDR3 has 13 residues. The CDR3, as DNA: TGTGCCAGCAGCGTAGGGTCTGCCGGGGAGCTGTTTTTT. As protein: CASSVGSAGELFF.

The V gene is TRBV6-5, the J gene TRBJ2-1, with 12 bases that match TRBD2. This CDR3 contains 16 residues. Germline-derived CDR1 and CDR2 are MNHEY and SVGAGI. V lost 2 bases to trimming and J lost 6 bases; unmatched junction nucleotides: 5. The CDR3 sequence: CASSYAGLAGSNEQFF. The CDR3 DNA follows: TGTGCCAGCAGTTACGCGGGACTAGCGGGCTCCAATGAGCAGTTCTTC.

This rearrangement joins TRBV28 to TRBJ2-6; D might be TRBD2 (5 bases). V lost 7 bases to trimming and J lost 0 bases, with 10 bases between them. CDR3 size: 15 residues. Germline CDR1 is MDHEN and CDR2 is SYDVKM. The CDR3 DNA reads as TGTGCCAGCAAGACGGGAACCTCTGGGGCCAACGTCCTGACTTTC. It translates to CASKTGTSGANVLTF. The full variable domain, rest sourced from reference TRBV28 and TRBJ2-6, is DVKVTQSSRYLVKRTGEKVFLECVQDMDHENMFWYRQDPGLGLRLIYFSYDVKMKEKGDIPEGYSVSREKKERFSLILESASTNQTSMYLCASKTGTSGANVLTFGAGSRLTVL.

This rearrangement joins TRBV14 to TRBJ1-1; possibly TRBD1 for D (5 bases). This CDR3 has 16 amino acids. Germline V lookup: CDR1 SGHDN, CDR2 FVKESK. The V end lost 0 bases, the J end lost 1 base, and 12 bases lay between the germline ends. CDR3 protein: CASSQDNLRENTEAFF. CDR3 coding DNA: TGTGCCAGCAGCCAAGACAACCTCAGGGAGAACACTGAAGCTTTCTTT.